This note documents a single T cell receptor beta chain sequence. Trimming stripped 1 base from V and 0 bases from J, with 14 bases between. The germline gives CDR1 SGDLS, CDR2 YYNGEE. This CDR3 comprises 16 residues. These data belong to a study of shared clonotypes between healthy human individuals. TCRdb's copy holds only in-frame clones and misses some; the assay was immunoSEQ multiplex PCR. Of approximately 740,000 clones in the sample, 85% to 95% were seen once. Naive CD8 cells were CD45RO-negative, positively selected for CCR7, excluding terminally differentiated effector memory CD45RA+ cells. This sequence joins TRBV9 and TRBJ2-7; D perhaps matches TRBD2 (6 bases). The sequencing input was naive CD8+ T cells sorted from blood. The clonotype originates from a man aged 30 to 39 in good health. CDR3 DNA sequence: TGTGCCAGCAGCGTAAATCGGGACTTCATCTCCTACGAGCAGTACTTC. Protein product: CASSVNRDFISYEQYF.